These 8 T cell receptor beta chains originate from one sample sequenced in a study of CD8 T cells in Susac syndrome. After extraction with the RNeasy kit, roughly 0.45 to 1 ug of the RNA was reverse transcribed using random hexamers. TCRdb re-called the immunoSEQ multiplex PCR reads through MiXCR, storing one row per CDR3 protein. The sample holds fewer than 350,000 distinct CDR3 sequences, about 90% seen once. Sequencing was carried out using CD4+ T cells from PBMCs. These receptors all come from a human donor with multiple sclerosis.

The V gene is TRBV6-1, the J gene TRBJ2-1; D is undetermined. V lost 6 bases and J 4 bases, leaving 10 bases between the germline ends. The CDR3 has 13 amino acids. Germline CDR1 is MNHNS and CDR2 is SASEGT. This chain's CDR3 is CASRRQRYNEQFF. The CDR3 region has the DNA TGTGCCAGCAGACGGCAGCGTTACAATGAGCAGTTCTTC.

The gene calls are TRBV20-1 and TRBJ2-7, with 11 bases matching TRBD2. In germline, CDR1 is DFQATT, CDR2 SNEGSKA (reference sequence). The V segment lost 6 bases and the J segment 6 bases; nucleotides outside the gene matches: 10. The CDR3 runs 14 residues. The CDR3, as DNA: TGCAGTGCAAATCCTAGCGGGAGGAGGCTCGAGCAGTACTTC. This encodes CSANPSGRRLEQYF.

This sequence joins TRBV5-1 and TRBJ2-7; D perhaps matches TRBD1 (7 bases). This CDR3 has 17 amino acids. Trimming stripped 4 bases from V and 0 bases from J, with 20 bases between. From germline, CDR1 is SGHRS and CDR2 YFSETQ. In DNA form, the CDR3 reads TGCGCCAGCAGCCGTCAGGGGGGAAGTTGGAGCTCCTACGAGCAGTACTTC. It encodes CASSRQGGSWSSYEQYF.

The chain employs TRBV13 and TRBJ2-3; no clear D. The CDR3 consists of 14 residues. Germline lookup yields CDR1 PRHDT and CDR2 FYEKMQ (reference sequence). Trimming took 1 base from V and 5 from J, leaving 10 bases between them. The CDR3 coding sequence is TGTGCCAGCAGCTTAGAGGTCTTGGGAGATACGCAGTATTTT. As protein: CASSLEVLGDTQYF.

V gene TRBV27 combines with J gene TRBJ1-5; 8 nucleotides align to TRBD1. The J segment lost 7 bases and the V segment lost 6 bases, leaving 11 bases of the junction unmatched. The germline V gene has CDR1 MNHEY and CDR2 SMNVEV (reference sequence). The CDR3 contains 15 residues. The CDR3, as DNA: TGTGCCAGCAGCCTAAATCAGGGGGCGAAACAGCCCCAGCATTTT. Its protein is CASSLNQGAKQPQHF.

The V call is TRBV18, the J call TRBJ2-1; D is perhaps TRBD1 or TRBD2 (5 bases each). V was trimmed by 6 bases and J by 9 bases, leaving 24 bases between them. Germline CDR1 is KGHSH and CDR2 is LQKENI. The CDR3 sequence is 16 residues long. CDR3 sequence reads: CASSPQNTGTTGEQFF. Written as DNA, the CDR3 is TGTGCCAGCTCCCCTCAAAATACCGGGACGACGGGTGAGCAGTTCTTC.

The genes are TRBV20-1 and TRBJ1-3; D is uncertain. The germline CDR1 and CDR2 sequences are DFQATT and SNEGSKA (reference sequence). V was shortened by 3 bases and J by 0 bases, with 6 bases between the two germline ends. CDR3 length: 13 amino acids. The CDR3 protein is CSASDGSGNTIYF. The CDR3 region has the DNA TGCAGTGCTAGTGACGGCTCTGGAAACACCATATATTTT.

The CDR3: CASSLTGPPGANVLTF. CDR3 DNA: TGTGCCAGCAGCTTAACAGGTCCTCCGGGGGCCAACGTCCTGACTTTC. V gene TRBV7-3 combines with J gene TRBJ2-6, with D unresolved. V was trimmed by 0 bases and J by 4 bases, leaving 10 bases between them. CDR3 length: 16 amino acids. The germline gives CDR1 SGHTA, CDR2 FQGTGA.